This T cell receptor beta chain was captured in a study of control samples from healthy donors and cancer patients. Between the trimmed V and J ends, which lost 3 bases and 2 bases, there was a span of 11 bases. Germline CDR1 and CDR2: SGHRS and YFSETQ. The CDR3 loop spans 14 amino acids. Sequencing used immunoSEQ multiplex PCR; TCRdb keeps in-frame clones, though not all of them. Of about 120,000 clones detected, roughly 84% appear once; the ten largest clones hold about 8.7%. The sample taken for sequencing was blood. The source is a middle-aged man in good health. The V and J genes are TRBV5-1 and TRBJ2-5, with D possibly TRBD2 on 6 matching bases. The CDR3 loop is CASSSGGGQETQYF. DNA for the CDR3: TGCGCCAGCAGCTCTGGTGGGGGGCAAGAGACCCAGTACTTC. Drawing the rest from reference TRBV5-1 and TRBJ2-5, the complete variable domain is KAGVTQTPRYLIKTRGQQVTLSCSPISGHRSVSWYQQTPGQGLQFLFEYFSETQRNKGNFPGRFSGRQFSNSRSEMNVSTLELGDSALYLCASSSGGGQETQYFGPGTRLLVL.